This TCR beta chain was recovered during a study of response to subunit inactivated influenza vaccine. From the RT-PCR reads, TCRdb called clonotypes with MiXCR, one entry per CDR3 protein. This table has 650,000 to 800,000 distinct CDR3 sequences, roughly 20% appearing once. Regarding the study as a whole: Authors suggested that a seasonal influenza vaccination recruits few new T cells each time.

With respect to this clonotype: Its antigen remains unknown.

The CDR3 is 12 residues long. Germline loops: CDR1 SQVTM, CDR2 ANQGSEA. Trimming removed 7 bases from V and 7 bases from J, with 13 bases in between. The sequencing here drew on PBMCs from blood, taken 5 days after vaccination. The origin of this receptor is a man between 45 and 60 years old who received an inactivated influenza vaccine. The chain carries TRBV29-1 and TRBJ2-2; no clear D. This chain's CDR3 is CSAHVLGGELFF. CDR3 DNA: TGCAGCGCCCATGTCTTGGGCGGGGAGCTGTTTTTT.